This T cell receptor (beta chain) was retrieved from a study of beta chain features in type 1 diabetes. This CDR3 has 14 residues. The germline V gene has CDR1 LNHDA and CDR2 SQIVND (reference sequence). Trimming took 3 bases from V and 3 from J, leaving 11 bases between them. All of the isolated RNA was reverse transcribed, so expressed TCRB transcripts were sequenced. Read counts averaged roughly 3.7 million for samples of naive, central memory and regulatory T cells. Repertoires were generated with immunoSEQ multiplex PCR, while TCRdb's copy carries only in-frame clones and drops some. The sample holds 900,000 or so clones; 15% to 20% are singletons and the top ten take 0.023%. This clone was counted a few times.

Sequencing was carried out using naive CD4+ T cells from blood. The rearrangement uses TRBV19 and TRBJ1-1; D is ambiguous. The TCR originated in a young woman in good health. Here the CDR3 reads CASSIRTSDTEAFF. CDR3 bases: TGTGCCAGTAGTATCCGGACCTCTGACACTGAAGCTTTCTTT.